This T cell receptor beta chain comes out of a study of blood T cell repertoires in COVID-19. Study context: There were acute and convalescent COVID-19 samples, and they came from the United States, Italy and Spain.

The CDR3 covers 13 residues. V lost 2 bases, J lost 3 bases, and 8 bases lay in between. Germline lookup yields CDR1 SGHRS and CDR2 YFSETQ. Assay used: immunoSEQ multiplex PCR; TCRdb lists only in-frame clones, some missing. The table lists a few hundred thousand clones, around 80% of them singletons. The genes are TRBV5-1 and TRBJ2-5, with D tentatively TRBD1 (5 bases). Material: PBMCs or T cells enriched from blood (not recorded which). The sequence was collected from a man younger than 40 with acute COVID-19. CDR3 protein: CASSLPGKETQYF. In nucleotides, the CDR3 is TGCGCCAGCAGCTTACCAGGGAAAGAGACCCAGTACTTC.